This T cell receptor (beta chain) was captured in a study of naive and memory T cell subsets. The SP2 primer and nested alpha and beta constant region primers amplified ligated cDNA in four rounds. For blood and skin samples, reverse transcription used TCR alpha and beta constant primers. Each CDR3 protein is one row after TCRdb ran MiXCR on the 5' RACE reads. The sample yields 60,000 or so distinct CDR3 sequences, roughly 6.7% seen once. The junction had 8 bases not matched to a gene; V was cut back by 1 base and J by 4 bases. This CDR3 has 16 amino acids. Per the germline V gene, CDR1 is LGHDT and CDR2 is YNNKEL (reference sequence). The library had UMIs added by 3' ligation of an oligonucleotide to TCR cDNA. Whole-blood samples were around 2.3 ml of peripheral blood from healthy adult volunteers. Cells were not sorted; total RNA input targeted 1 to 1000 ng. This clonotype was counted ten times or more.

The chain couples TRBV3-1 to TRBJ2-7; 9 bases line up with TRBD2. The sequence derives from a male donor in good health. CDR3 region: CASSQGVSGRGYEQYF. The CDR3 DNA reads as TGTGCCAGCAGCCAAGGTGTTAGCGGGAGAGGGTACGAGCAGTACTTC.